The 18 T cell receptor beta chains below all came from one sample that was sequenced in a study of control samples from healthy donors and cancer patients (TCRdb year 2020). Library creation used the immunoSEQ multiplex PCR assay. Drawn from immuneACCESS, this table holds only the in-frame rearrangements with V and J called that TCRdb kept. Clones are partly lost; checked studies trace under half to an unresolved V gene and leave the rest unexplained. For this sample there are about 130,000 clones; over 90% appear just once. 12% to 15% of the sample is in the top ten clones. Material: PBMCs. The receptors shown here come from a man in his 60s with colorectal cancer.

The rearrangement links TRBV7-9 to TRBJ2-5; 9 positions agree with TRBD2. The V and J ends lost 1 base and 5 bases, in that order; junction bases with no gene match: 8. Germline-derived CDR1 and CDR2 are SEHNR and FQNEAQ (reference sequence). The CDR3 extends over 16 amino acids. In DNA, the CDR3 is TGTGCCAGCAGCTTAGAGGCTAGCGGGGCCTGGGAGACCCAGTACTTC. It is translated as CASSLEASGAWETQYF.

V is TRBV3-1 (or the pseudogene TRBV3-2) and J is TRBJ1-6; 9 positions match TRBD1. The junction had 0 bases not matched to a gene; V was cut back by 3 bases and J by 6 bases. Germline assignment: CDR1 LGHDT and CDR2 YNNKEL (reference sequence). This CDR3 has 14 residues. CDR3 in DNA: TGTGCCAGCAGCCAGACAGGGGGTAATTCACCCCTCCACTTT. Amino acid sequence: CASSQTGGNSPLHF.

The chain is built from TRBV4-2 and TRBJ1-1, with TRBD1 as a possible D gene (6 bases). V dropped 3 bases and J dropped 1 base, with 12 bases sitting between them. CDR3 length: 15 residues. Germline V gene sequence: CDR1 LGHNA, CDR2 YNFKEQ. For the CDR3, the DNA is TGTGCCAGCAGCCAGCCGGGACAAAAGAACACTGAAGCTTTCTTT. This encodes CASSQPGQKNTEAFF.

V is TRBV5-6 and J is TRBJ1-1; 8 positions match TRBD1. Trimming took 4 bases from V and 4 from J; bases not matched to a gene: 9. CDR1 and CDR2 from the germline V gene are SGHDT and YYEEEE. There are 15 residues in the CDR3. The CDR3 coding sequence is TGTGCCAGCAGCACCCCGGACAGGGTAAGCACTGAAGCTTTCTTT. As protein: CASSTPDRVSTEAFF.

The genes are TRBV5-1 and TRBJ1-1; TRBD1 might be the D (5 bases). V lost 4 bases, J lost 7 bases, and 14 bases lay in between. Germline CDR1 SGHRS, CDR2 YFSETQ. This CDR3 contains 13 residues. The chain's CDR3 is CASSGVEGLEAFF. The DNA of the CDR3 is TGCGCCAGCAGCGGAGTGGAGGGGCTTGAAGCTTTCTTT.

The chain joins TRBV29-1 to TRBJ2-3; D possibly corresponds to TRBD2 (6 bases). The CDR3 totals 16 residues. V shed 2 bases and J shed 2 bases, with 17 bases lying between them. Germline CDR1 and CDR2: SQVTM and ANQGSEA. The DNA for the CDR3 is TGCAGCGTTGAAAGGGCCCGGACTACCCTCACAGATACGCAGTATTTT. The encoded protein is CSVERARTTLTDTQYF.

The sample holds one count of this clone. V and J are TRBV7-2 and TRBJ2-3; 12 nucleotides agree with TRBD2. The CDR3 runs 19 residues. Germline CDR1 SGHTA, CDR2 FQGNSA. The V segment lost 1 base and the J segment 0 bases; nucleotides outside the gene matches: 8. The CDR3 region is CASSLDLLAGGSSTDTQYF. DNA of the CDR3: TGTGCCAGCAGCTTAGATCTACTAGCGGGGGGATCTAGCACAGATACGCAGTATTTT.

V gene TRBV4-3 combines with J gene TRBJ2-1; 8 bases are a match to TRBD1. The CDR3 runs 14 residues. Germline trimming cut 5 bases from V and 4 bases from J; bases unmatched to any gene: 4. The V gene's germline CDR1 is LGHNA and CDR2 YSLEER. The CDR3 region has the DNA TGCGCCAGCAGCAACCGACAGGGGTACAATGAGCAGTTCTTC. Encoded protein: CASSNRQGYNEQFF.

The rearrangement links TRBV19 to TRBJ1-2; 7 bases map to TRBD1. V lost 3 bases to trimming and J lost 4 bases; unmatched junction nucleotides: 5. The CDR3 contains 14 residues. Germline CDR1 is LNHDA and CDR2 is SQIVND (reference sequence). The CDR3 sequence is CASSIGAGGYGYTF. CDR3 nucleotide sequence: TGTGCCAGTAGTATTGGCGCAGGGGGCTATGGCTACACCTTC.

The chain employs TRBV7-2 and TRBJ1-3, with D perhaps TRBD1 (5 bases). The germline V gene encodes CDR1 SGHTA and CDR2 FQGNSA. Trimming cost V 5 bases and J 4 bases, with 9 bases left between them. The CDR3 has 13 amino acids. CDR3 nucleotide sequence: TGTGCCAGCAGCACAGGACCGGGAAACACCATATATTTT. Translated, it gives CASSTGPGNTIYF.

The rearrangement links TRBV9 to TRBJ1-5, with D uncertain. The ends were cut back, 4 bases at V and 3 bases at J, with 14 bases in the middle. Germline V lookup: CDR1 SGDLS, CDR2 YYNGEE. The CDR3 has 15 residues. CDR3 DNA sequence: TGTGCCAGCAGCCGAGCAGAAAACACCAATCAGCCCCAGCATTTT. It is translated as CASSRAENTNQPQHF.

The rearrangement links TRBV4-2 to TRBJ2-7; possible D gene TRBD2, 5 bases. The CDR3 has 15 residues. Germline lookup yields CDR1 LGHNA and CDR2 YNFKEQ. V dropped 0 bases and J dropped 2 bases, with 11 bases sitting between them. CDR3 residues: CASSQDPGNTYEQYF. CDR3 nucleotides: TGTGCCAGCAGCCAAGATCCCGGGAACACCTACGAGCAGTACTTC.

The CDR3 region is CASSLSGGETQYF. CDR3 DNA sequence: TGTGCCAGCAGCTTGTCAGGTGGGGAGACCCAGTACTTC. The rearrangement links TRBV5-4 to TRBJ2-5, with D hard to call. With 1 base removed from V and 5 bases from J, the gap between germline ends came to 9 bases. This CDR3 has 13 residues. Germline CDR1 SGHNT, CDR2 YYREEE (reference sequence).

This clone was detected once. The CDR3: CAWRDGQRYNSPLHF. CDR3 bases: TGTGCCTGGAGGGACGGTCAACGGTATAATTCACCCCTCCACTTT. V is TRBV30 and J is TRBJ1-6; D ambiguous. CDR1 and CDR2 (germline): GTSNPN, SVGIG (reference sequence). With 3 bases removed from V and 4 bases from J, the gap between germline ends came to 13 bases. The length of the CDR3 is 15 residues.

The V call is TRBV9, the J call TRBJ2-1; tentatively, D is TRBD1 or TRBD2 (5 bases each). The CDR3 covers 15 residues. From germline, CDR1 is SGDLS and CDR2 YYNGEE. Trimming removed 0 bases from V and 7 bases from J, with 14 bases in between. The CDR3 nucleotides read TGTGCCAGCAGCGTAGGGACGGGGCTTGGGAATGAGCAGTTCTTC. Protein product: CASSVGTGLGNEQFF. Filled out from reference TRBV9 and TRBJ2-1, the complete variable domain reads DSGVTQTPKHLITATGQRVTLRCSPRSGDLSVYWYQQSLDQGLQFLIQYYNGEERAKGNILERFSAQQFPDLHSELNLSSLELGDSALYFCASSVGTGLGNEQFFGPGTRLTVL.

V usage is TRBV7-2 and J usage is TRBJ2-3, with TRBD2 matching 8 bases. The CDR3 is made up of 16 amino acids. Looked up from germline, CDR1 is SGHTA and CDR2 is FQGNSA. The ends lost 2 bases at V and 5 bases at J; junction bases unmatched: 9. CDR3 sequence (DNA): TGTGCCAGCAGCTTATCCCCCGGGGGGGCAATAGATACGCAGTATTTT. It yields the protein CASSLSPGGAIDTQYF.

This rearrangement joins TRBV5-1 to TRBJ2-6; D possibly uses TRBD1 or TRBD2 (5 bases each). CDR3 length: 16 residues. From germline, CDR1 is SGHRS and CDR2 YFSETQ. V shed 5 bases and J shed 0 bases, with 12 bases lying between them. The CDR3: CASSPGAISGANVLTF. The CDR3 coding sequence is TGCGCCAGCAGTCCCGGGGCGATCTCTGGGGCCAACGTCCTGACTTTC.

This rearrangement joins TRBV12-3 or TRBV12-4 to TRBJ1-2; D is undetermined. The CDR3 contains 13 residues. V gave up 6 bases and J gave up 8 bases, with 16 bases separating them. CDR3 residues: CASSPIGPWGYTF. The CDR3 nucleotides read TGTGCCAGCAGCCCAATTGGTCCCTGGGGCTACACCTTC.